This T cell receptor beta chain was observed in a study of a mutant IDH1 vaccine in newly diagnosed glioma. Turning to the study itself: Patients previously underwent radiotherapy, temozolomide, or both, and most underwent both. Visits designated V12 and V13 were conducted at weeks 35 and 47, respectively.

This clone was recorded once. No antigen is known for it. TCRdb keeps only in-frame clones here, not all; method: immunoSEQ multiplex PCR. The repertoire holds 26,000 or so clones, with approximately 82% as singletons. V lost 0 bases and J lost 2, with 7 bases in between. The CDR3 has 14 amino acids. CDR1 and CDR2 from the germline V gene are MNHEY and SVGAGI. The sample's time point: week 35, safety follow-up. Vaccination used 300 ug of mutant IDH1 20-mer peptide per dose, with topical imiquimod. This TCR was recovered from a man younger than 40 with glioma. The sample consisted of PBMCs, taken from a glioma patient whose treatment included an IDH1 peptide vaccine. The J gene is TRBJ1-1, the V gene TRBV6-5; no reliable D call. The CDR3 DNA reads TGTGCCAGCAGTTACTCGGGTTTTAACACTGAAGCTTTCTTT. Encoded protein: CASSYSGFNTEAFF.